Listed below are T cell receptor beta chains from one sample, sequenced in a study of T cells after yellow fever vaccination. TCRdb re-derived calls from the 5' RACE reads in MiXCR, one entry per CDR3 protein. This repertoire shows around 310,000 distinct CDR3 sequences, 3% to 4.5% found once; its top ten account for roughly a quarter. The sample consisted of PBMCs, taken 5 days after the yellow fever booster vaccination. The source is a man between 18 and 29 years old who received the YFV17D yellow fever vaccine. The CDR3 runs from the conserved cysteine through the conserved F or W. D genes are given only for firm matches. Only some rows state a clone size, as once, few, many or a class for expanded clones.

d_call: .
cdr3_length: 13
j_call: TRBJ1-5
clone_size: few
v_call: TRBV10-3
cdr3_aa: CAISGAGGQPQHF
cdr3_nt: TGTGCCATCAGTGGGGCCGGGGGTCAGCCCCAGCATTTT

d_call: TRBD1
cdr3_length: 16
j_call: TRBJ2-5
clone_size: many
v_call: TRBV4-1
cdr3_aa: CASSQGIQGWRETQYF
cdr3_nt: TGCGCCAGCAGCCAAGGAATACAGGGGTGGAGAGAGACCCAGTACTTC

d_call: .
cdr3_length: 14
j_call: TRBJ1-2
clone_size: few
v_call: TRBV19
cdr3_aa: CASSLRDKGDGYTF
cdr3_nt: TGTGCCAGTAGTCTAAGGGACAAGGGGGATGGCTACACCTTC

d_call: .
cdr3_length: 14
j_call: TRBJ1-2
clone_size: few
v_call: TRBV19
cdr3_aa: CASSISRDNYGYTF
cdr3_nt: TGTGCCAGTAGTATATCCAGGGACAACTATGGCTACACCTTC

d_call: .
cdr3_length: 15
j_call: TRBJ1-2
clone_size: few
v_call: TRBV2
cdr3_aa: CASSEEEVRAYGYTF
cdr3_nt: TGTGCCAGCAGTGAGGAAGAAGTCAGGGCCTATGGCTACACCTTC

d_call: TRBD1
cdr3_length: 14
j_call: TRBJ2-4
clone_size: many
v_call: TRBV4-3
cdr3_aa: CASSQGQGADIQYF
cdr3_nt: TGCGCCAGCAGCCAAGGACAGGGGGCGGACATTCAGTACTTC

d_call: .
cdr3_length: 15
j_call: TRBJ2-4
clone_size: many
v_call: TRBV9
cdr3_aa: CASSVYEGLGNIQYF
cdr3_nt: TGTGCCAGCAGCGTATATGAGGGGCTGGGGAACATTCAGTACTTC

d_call: .
cdr3_length: 14
j_call: TRBJ2-5
clone_size: once
v_call: TRBV5-4
cdr3_aa: CASSRDGVRETQYF
cdr3_nt: TGTGCCAGCAGCAGAGACGGGGTAAGGGAGACCCAGTACTTC

d_call: .
cdr3_length: 15
j_call: TRBJ1-2
clone_size: many
v_call: TRBV21-1
cdr3_aa: CASSKAGDSNYGYTF
cdr3_nt: TGTGCCAGCAGCAAAGCGGGGGACTCTAACTATGGCTACACCTTC

d_call: .
cdr3_length: 14
j_call: TRBJ2-1
clone_size: few
v_call: TRBV6-5
cdr3_aa: CASSVGYSYNEQFF
cdr3_nt: TGTGCCAGCAGTGTGGGGTACTCCTACAATGAGCAGTTCTTC

d_call: TRBD2
cdr3_length: 15
j_call: TRBJ2-4
clone_size: .
v_call: TRBV20-1
cdr3_aa: CSARARLAFKNIQYF
cdr3_nt: TGCAGTGCTAGGGCAAGACTAGCGTTCAAAAACATTCAGTACTTC

d_call: .
cdr3_length: 14
j_call: TRBJ2-6
clone_size: .
v_call: TRBV7-6
cdr3_aa: CASSDRSGANVLTF
cdr3_nt: TGTGCCAGCAGCGACAGGTCTGGGGCCAACGTCCTGACTTTC

d_call: .
cdr3_length: 13
j_call: TRBJ2-3
clone_size: .
v_call: TRBV10-1
cdr3_aa: CASSAEVVDTQYF
cdr3_nt: TGCGCCAGCAGTGCTGAAGTGGTAGATACGCAGTATTTT

d_call: .
cdr3_length: 14
j_call: TRBJ1-1
clone_size: many
v_call: TRBV7-9
cdr3_aa: CASSLVGLATEAFF
cdr3_nt: TGTGCCAGCAGCTTAGTGGGGCTGGCCACTGAAGCTTTCTTT

d_call: TRBD1
cdr3_length: 15
j_call: TRBJ2-1
clone_size: many
v_call: TRBV7-9
cdr3_aa: CASSPQGERSWVEFF
cdr3_nt: TGTGCCAGCAGCCCCCAGGGGGAGCGGTCTTGGGTAGAGTTCTTC

d_call: .
cdr3_length: 17
j_call: TRBJ1-6
clone_size: .
v_call: TRBV4-3
cdr3_aa: CASSQARGGGVNSPLHF
cdr3_nt: TGCGCCAGCAGCCAGGCCCGAGGGGGGGGGGTTAATTCACCCCTCCACTTT